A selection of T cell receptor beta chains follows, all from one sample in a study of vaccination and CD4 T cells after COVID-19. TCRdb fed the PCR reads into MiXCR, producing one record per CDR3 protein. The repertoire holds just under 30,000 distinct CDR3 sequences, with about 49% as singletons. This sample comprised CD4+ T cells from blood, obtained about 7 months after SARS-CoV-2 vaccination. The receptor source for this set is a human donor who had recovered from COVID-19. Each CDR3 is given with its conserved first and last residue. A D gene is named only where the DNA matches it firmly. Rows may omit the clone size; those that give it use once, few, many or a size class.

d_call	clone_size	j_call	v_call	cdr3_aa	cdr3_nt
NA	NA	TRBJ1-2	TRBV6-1	CASSGPAGVDGYTF	TGTGCCAGCAGTGGGCCGGCAGGGGTGGATGGCTACACCTTC
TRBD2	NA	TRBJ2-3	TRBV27	CASRPLSGRIVDTQYF	TGTGCCAGCAGACCTTTAAGCGGGAGGATAGTCGATACGCAGTATTTT
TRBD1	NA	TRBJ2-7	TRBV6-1	CASSHLDRGTGEQYF	TGTGCCAGCAGCCACCTGGACAGGGGAACGGGGGAGCAGTACTTC
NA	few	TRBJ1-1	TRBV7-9	CASSHGSPGFTEAFF	TGTGCCAGCAGCCATGGGAGCCCCGGGTTCACTGAAGCTTTCTTT
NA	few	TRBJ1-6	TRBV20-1	CSADDRRSSYNSPLHF	TGCAGTGCTGATGACCGTAGGAGCTCCTATAATTCACCCCTCCACTTT
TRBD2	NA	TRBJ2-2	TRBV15	CATSNPSGGRTGELFF	TGTGCCACCAGCAATCCTAGCGGGGGTAGAACCGGGGAGCTGTTTTTT
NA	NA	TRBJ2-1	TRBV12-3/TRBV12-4	CASSLVDSGAYNEQFF	TGTGCCAGCAGTTTAGTAGATAGCGGTGCCTACAATGAGCAGTTCTTC
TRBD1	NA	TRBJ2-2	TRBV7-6	CASSSPTGRTPNTGELFF	TGTGCCAGCAGCTCTCCGACAGGGCGAACTCCGAACACCGGGGAGCTGTTTTTT
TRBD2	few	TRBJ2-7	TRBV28	CASSLMRLADYEQYF	TGTGCCAGCAGTTTAATGCGACTAGCGGATTACGAGCAGTACTTC
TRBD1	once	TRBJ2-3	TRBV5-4	CASSIKTGGFVADTQYF	TGTGCCAGCAGCATCAAGACAGGGGGCTTTGTCGCAGATACGCAGTATTTT
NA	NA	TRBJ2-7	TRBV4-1	CASSQRPHGIYEQYF	TGCGCCAGCAGCCAACGACCCCATGGTATCTACGAGCAGTACTTC
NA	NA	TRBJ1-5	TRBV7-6	CASSLQGNQPQHF	TGTGCCAGCAGCTTACAGGGAAATCAGCCCCAGCATTTT
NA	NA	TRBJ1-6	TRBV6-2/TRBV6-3	CASSPLRDHVPPLHF	TGTGCCAGCAGTCCTCTGAGGGACCATGTGCCACCCCTCCACTTT
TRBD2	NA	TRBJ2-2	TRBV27	CASRTSGGVPGELFF	TGTGCCAGCAGAACTAGCGGGGGGGTCCCCGGGGAGCTGTTTTTT
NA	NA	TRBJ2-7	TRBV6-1	CASTVSSYEQYF	TGTGCCAGCACGGTCAGTTCCTACGAGCAGTACTTC
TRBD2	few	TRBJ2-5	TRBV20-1	CSARREGRETQYF	TGCAGTGCTAGGCGGGAGGGCCGTGAGACCCAGTACTTC
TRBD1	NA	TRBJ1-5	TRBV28	CASSIEQGNQPQHF	TGTGCCAGCAGTATCGAACAGGGGAATCAGCCCCAGCATTTT
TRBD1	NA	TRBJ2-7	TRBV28	CASSLGQGPTYEQYF	TGTGCCAGCAGTTTAGGACAGGGGCCGACCTACGAGCAGTACTTC
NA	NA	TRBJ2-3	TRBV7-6	CASSATTVPAETQYF	TGTGCCAGCAGCGCGACTACTGTCCCGGCAGAGACGCAGTATTTT
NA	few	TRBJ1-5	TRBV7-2	CASSLGQPASISNQPQHF	TGTGCCAGCAGCTTAGGGCAGCCAGCGTCGATTAGCAATCAGCCCCAGCATTTT
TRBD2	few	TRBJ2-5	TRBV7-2	CASSPGSDVLAGFQETQYF	TGTGCCAGCAGCCCTGGGTCGGATGTGCTAGCGGGATTTCAAGAGACCCAGTACTTC
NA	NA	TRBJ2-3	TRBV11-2	CASSLLELDTQYF	TGTGCCAGCAGCTTACTTGAGCTCGATACGCAGTATTTT
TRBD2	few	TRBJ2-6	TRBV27	CASSTGTSGFSGANVLTF	TGTGCCAGCAGCACCGGGACTAGCGGTTTCTCTGGGGCCAACGTCCTGACTTTC
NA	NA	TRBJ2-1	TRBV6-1	CASPSPFYNEQFF	TGTGCCAGCCCCTCTCCCTTTTACAATGAGCAGTTCTTC
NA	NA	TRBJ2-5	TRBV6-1	CASSRQETQYF	TGTGCCAGCAGCCGACAAGAGACCCAGTACTTC
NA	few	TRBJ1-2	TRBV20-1	CSARLGTVQNYYGYTF	TGCAGTGCTAGGCTAGGTACAGTGCAAAACTACTATGGCTACACCTTC
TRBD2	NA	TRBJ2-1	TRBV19	CASSTSGRSWNEQFF	TGTGCCAGTAGTACCAGCGGGAGGAGTTGGAATGAGCAGTTCTTC
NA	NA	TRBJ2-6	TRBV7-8	CASAYTGANVLTF	TGTGCCAGCGCGTACACTGGGGCCAACGTCCTGACTTTC
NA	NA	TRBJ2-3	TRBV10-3	CAISELTGLDTQYF	TGTGCCATCAGTGAGCTCACGGGTTTGGATACGCAGTATTTT
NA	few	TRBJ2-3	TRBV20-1	CSAMDRGSDTQYF	TGCAGTGCTATGGACCGCGGGTCAGATACGCAGTATTTT
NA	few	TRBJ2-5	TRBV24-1	CATRDYQETQYF	TGTGCCACCCGGGACTACCAAGAGACCCAGTACTTC
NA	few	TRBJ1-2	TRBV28	CASSLGPSYTF	TGTGCCAGCAGTTTAGGCCCGTCCTACACCTTC
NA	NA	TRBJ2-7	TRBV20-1	CSARAIGYEQYF	TGCAGTGCTAGAGCTATAGGCTACGAGCAGTACTTC
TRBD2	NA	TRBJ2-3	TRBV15	CATSRELAGVTDTQYF	TGTGCCACCAGCAGAGAGCTAGCGGGAGTCACAGATACGCAGTATTTT
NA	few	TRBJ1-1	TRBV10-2	CASSERYSNTEAFF	TGCGCCAGCAGTGAACGGTACTCAAACACTGAAGCTTTCTTT
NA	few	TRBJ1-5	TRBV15	CATSRDSRDILRNQPQHF	TGTGCCACCAGCAGAGACAGCCGGGACATTTTAAGAAATCAGCCCCAGCATTTT
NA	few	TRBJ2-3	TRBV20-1	CSARDPGISTDTQYF	TGCAGTGCTAGAGACCCCGGGATTAGCACAGATACGCAGTATTTT
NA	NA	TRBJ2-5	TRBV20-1	CSARTGRVSETQYF	TGCAGTGCTAGAACAGGGAGGGTATCAGAGACCCAGTACTTC
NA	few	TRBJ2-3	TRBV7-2	CASSLALGRATDTQYF	TGTGCCAGCAGCTTAGCGCTGGGGCGGGCAACAGATACGCAGTATTTT
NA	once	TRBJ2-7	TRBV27	CASRGTGAYEQYF	TGTGCCAGCAGGGGGACGGGGGCCTACGAGCAGTACTTC
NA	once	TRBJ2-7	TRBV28	CASSLYTPREGAIYEQYF	TGTGCCAGCAGTCTATATACCCCCCGGGAGGGGGCGATCTACGAGCAGTACTTC
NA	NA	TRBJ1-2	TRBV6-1	CANSRPGTNYGYTF	TGTGCCAACAGCCGCCCGGGGACTAACTATGGCTACACCTTC
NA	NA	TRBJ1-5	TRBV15	CATSRNRNNQPQHF	TGTGCCACCAGCAGAAACAGGAACAATCAGCCCCAGCATTTT
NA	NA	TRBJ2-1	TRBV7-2	CASSNPSNEQFF	TGTGCCAGCAGTAACCCCTCCAATGAGCAGTTCTTC
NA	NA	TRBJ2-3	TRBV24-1	CATSGPFGTDTQYF	TGTGCCACCAGTGGTCCTTTCGGGACAGATACGCAGTATTTT
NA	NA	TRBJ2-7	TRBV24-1	CASSYGLAYEQYF	TGTGCCAGCAGTTACGGATTAGCCTACGAGCAGTACTTC
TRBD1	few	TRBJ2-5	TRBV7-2	CASSLRTGEWETQYF	TGTGCCAGCAGCTTAAGGACAGGGGAGTGGGAGACCCAGTACTTC
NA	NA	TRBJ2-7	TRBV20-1	CSASTAIGGISYEQYF	TGCAGTGCTAGTACCGCTATTGGGGGGATCTCCTACGAGCAGTACTTC
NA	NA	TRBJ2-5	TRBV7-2	CASSLDRGTQYF	TGTGCCAGCAGCTTAGACAGAGGGACCCAGTACTTC
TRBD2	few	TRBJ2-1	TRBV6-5	CASSYSGVGGGYNEQFF	TGTGCCAGCAGTTACTCCGGGGTTGGGGGGGGCTACAATGAGCAGTTCTTC
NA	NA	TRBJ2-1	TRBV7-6	CASSLAFSPGAGEQFF	TGTGCCAGCAGCTTAGCGTTCTCTCCAGGAGCGGGCGAGCAGTTCTTC
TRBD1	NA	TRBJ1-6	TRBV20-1	CSARPPDRPNSPLHF	TGCAGTGCTAGGCCCCCGGACAGGCCTAATTCACCCCTCCACTTT
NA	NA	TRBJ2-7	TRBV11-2	CASTILHSYEQYF	TGTGCCAGCACGATCCTCCACTCCTACGAGCAGTACTTC
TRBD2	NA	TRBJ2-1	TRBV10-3	CAISEESGRGGHNEQFF	TGTGCCATCAGTGAGGAAAGCGGGAGGGGAGGGCACAATGAGCAGTTCTTC
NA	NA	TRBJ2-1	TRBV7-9	CASIGDRYEQFF	TGTGCCAGCATCGGAGACCGGTATGAGCAGTTCTTC
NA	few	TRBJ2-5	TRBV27	CASSLSFGSETQYF	TGTGCCAGCAGTTTATCATTCGGAAGCGAGACCCAGTACTTC
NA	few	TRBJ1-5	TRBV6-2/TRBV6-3	CASKQGYEGNQPQHF	TGTGCCAGCAAACAGGGCTACGAAGGCAATCAGCCCCAGCATTTT
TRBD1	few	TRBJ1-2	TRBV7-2	CASSLGPVGTANYGYTF	TGTGCCAGCAGCTTAGGACCGGTAGGGACAGCTAACTATGGCTACACCTTC
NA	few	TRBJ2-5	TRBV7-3	CASSLVGAEQETQYF	TGTGCCAGCAGCTTAGTGGGGGCGGAACAAGAGACCCAGTACTTC